These 15 T cell receptor beta chains were sequenced from one sample in a study of T-cell memory formation after mild COVID-19. Using its own MiXCR run on the 5' RACE reads, TCRdb lists one record per CDR3 protein. The sample records about 470,000 distinct CDR3 sequences, more than 20% being singletons. Sequencing input: PBMCs or a T cell subset sorted from them (not recorded which). Receptors originate from an adult woman who had mild COVID-19 (a few samples of this study predate the infection). Cell type and time point are not known.

This clonotype came up a few times. The V call is TRBV7-3, the J call TRBJ2-3, with 10 bases aligning to TRBD1. The J segment lost 7 bases and the V segment lost 1 base, leaving 14 bases of the junction unmatched. This CDR3 region has 18 residues. Per the germline V gene, CDR1 is SGHTA and CDR2 is FQGTGA. The CDR3, as DNA: TGTGCCAGCAGCTTAATAGGCTGGGAGACAGGGGGCCTTCATACGCAGTATTTT. This codes for CASSLIGWETGGLHTQYF. Looking up the rest from reference TRBV7-3 and TRBJ2-3 gives the full variable domain: GAGVSQTPSNKVTEKGKYVELRCDPISGHTALYWYRQSLGQGPEFLIYFQGTGAADDSGLPNDRFFAVRPEGSVSTLKIQRTERGDSAVYLCASSLIGWETGGLHTQYFGPGTRLTVL.

This clonotype was counted ten times or more. This chain links TRBV27 with TRBJ1-5; tentatively, D is TRBD1 (5 bases). The CDR3 is 15 amino acids. V dropped 4 bases and J dropped 3 bases, with 13 bases sitting between them. In germline, CDR1 is MNHEY, CDR2 SMNVEV (reference sequence). The CDR3 reads CASSSAGLVNQPQHF. As DNA, the CDR3 is TGTGCCAGCAGTTCTGCAGGGCTCGTCAATCAGCCCCAGCATTTT.

This clonotype was observed a few times. The chain is built from TRBV3-1 and TRBJ2-7, with unresolved D. Germline lookup yields CDR1 LGHDT and CDR2 YNNKEL (reference sequence). The length of the CDR3 is 16 residues. V was trimmed by 0 bases and J by 7 bases, leaving 19 bases between them. CDR3 nucleotides: TGTGCCAGCAGCCAAGACCGATCGTTTGCCGGCCTGGAGCAGTACTTC. Encoded protein: CASSQDRSFAGLEQYF.

This clonotype was seen a handful of times. The rearrangement links TRBV6-5 to TRBJ1-5; D gene ambiguous. This CDR3 contains 15 residues. The V end lost 0 bases, the J end lost 0 bases, and 6 bases lay between the germline ends. Germline loops: CDR1 MNHEY, CDR2 SVGAGI. The CDR3: CASSYSGVSNQPQHF. The CDR3 nucleotides read TGTGCCAGCAGTTACTCGGGCGTTAGCAATCAGCCCCAGCATTTT.

This sequence joins TRBV6-5 and TRBJ2-1; 10 bases map to TRBD1. This CDR3 comprises 14 residues. The germline CDR1 and CDR2 sequences are MNHEY and SVGAGI. V lost 4 bases, J lost 7 bases, and 4 bases stayed unmatched. The CDR3 loop is CASSSRTGGNEQFF. The CDR3 DNA reads as TGTGCCAGCAGTTCTAGGACAGGGGGTAATGAGCAGTTCTTC.

In its sample, this clonotype was seen many times. This chain connects TRBV20-1 to TRBJ1-1; tentative D call: TRBD1 (5 bases). The length of the CDR3 is 13 residues. Looked up from germline, CDR1 is DFQATT and CDR2 is SNEGSKA (reference sequence). V was cut by 1 base and J by 3 bases, with 9 bases left in between. CDR3 DNA: TGCAGTGCTAGAGGAGGAGGGGACACTGAAGCTTTCTTT. It is translated as CSARGGGDTEAFF.

The chain uses TRBV27 and TRBJ1-2, with TRBD1 as a possible D gene (5 bases). CDR1 is MNHEY, CDR2 SMNVEV, per germline (reference sequence). V was pared by 5 bases and J by 3 bases, with 13 bases between. The CDR3 is made up of 14 amino acids. CDR3 region: CASSARTGHYGYTF. The CDR3 coding sequence is TGTGCCAGCAGTGCCCGTACAGGCCACTATGGCTACACCTTC.

The chain couples TRBV19 to TRBJ2-7; 7 bases agree with TRBD2. The CDR3 extends over 14 amino acids. Trimming cost V 3 bases and J 2 bases; bases outside gene matches: 4. The germline V gene encodes CDR1 LNHDA and CDR2 SQIVND (reference sequence). CDR3 in DNA: TGTGCCAGTAGTATGACTAGCACAGCCTACGAGCAGTACTTC. Translated, it gives CASSMTSTAYEQYF.

This clonotype appeared a few times. This sequence joins TRBV3-1 and TRBJ2-7; D unclear. V lost 2 bases to trimming and J lost 3 bases, with 8 bases between them. This CDR3 comprises 13 residues. Germline V gives CDR1 LGHDT, CDR2 YNNKEL (reference sequence). CDR3 nucleotide sequence: TGTGCCAGCAGCCAACCACGGAGCTACGAGCAGTACTTC. Translating gives CASSQPRSYEQYF.

The gene calls are TRBV20-1 and TRBJ2-3; 8 bases match TRBD2. CDR1 is DFQATT and CDR2 is SNEGSKA in the germline V gene (reference sequence). The CDR3 is 16 amino acids. Germline trimming cut 3 bases from V and 2 bases from J; bases unmatched to any gene: 10. The CDR3 loop reads CSARFGGAVVTDTQYF. The CDR3 DNA is TGCAGTGCTAGGTTCGGGGGGGCCGTGGTCACAGATACGCAGTATTTT.

This clonotype was detected many times. V and J are TRBV12-3 or TRBV12-4 and TRBJ2-1; TRBD1 matches 8 bases. This CDR3 has 15 amino acids. J gave up 5 bases and V 5 bases, and 8 bases lay outside the gene matches. DNA of the CDR3: TGTGCCAGCAGTCTAGGACAGGGCTGGGACAATGAGCAGTTCTTC. It codes for CASSLGQGWDNEQFF.

This clonotype was recorded at least ten times. The rearrangement links TRBV3-1 to TRBJ1-1; D is ambiguous. Germline lookup yields CDR1 LGHDT and CDR2 YNNKEL (reference sequence). V dropped 1 base and J dropped 5 bases, with 8 bases sitting between them. This CDR3 region has 13 residues. CDR3 protein: CASSQVLGTEAFF. The CDR3 DNA reads TGTGCCAGCAGCCAAGTGTTGGGGACTGAAGCTTTCTTT.

The chain couples TRBV7-2 to TRBJ1-4; 8 bases align to TRBD1. The CDR3 runs to 15 residues. Germline CDR1 SGHTA, CDR2 FQGNSA. Trimming cost V 6 bases and J 8 bases; bases outside gene matches: 11. The CDR3 loop reads CASSSGGGEREKLFF. CDR3 DNA sequence: TGTGCCAGCAGTTCAGGGGGCGGTGAAAGGGAAAAACTGTTTTTT.

This clonotype was seen only a few times. V usage is TRBV20-1 and J usage is TRBJ2-1; D is unresolved. The CDR3 extends over 12 amino acids. Between the trimmed V and J ends, which lost 6 bases and 14 bases, there was a span of 20 bases. Germline V lookup: CDR1 DFQATT, CDR2 SNEGSKA (reference sequence). The CDR3 sequence: CSAPPTVGREFF. DNA of the CDR3: TGCAGTGCCCCCCCCACAGTGGGTAGGGAGTTCTTC.

This clonotype has only a few counts. The chain is built from TRBV6-5 and TRBJ2-2; 10 bases map to TRBD2. This CDR3 is built from 16 residues. Per germline, CDR1 MNHEY and CDR2 SVGAGI. V shed 0 bases, J shed 6 bases, and the junction held 4 bases outside the gene matches. The CDR3: CASSYSLAGVSGELFF. CDR3 sequence (DNA): TGTGCCAGCAGTTACTCTCTAGCGGGAGTATCCGGGGAGCTGTTTTTT.